This TCR beta chain was identified during a study of blood T cell repertoires in COVID-19. CDR3 length: 16 residues. Germline CDR1 SGHDT, CDR2 YYEEEE. Trimming pared 4 bases from V and 8 bases from J, leaving 24 bases between. Libraries were prepared by immunoSEQ multiplex PCR; TCRdb keeps only in-frame clonotypes and omits some of them. The table lists roughly 100,000 clones, more than 90% of them singletons, with about 4% in the top ten. This chain links TRBV5-6 with TRBJ1-2; maybe TRBD1 (6 bases). The sequencing sample was made of peripheral blood. This TCR was sampled from a young man with acute or convalescent COVID-19. CDR3 in amino acids: CASSPLQGSLPQGYTF. CDR3 DNA sequence: TGTGCCAGCAGCCCATTACAGGGATCCCTGCCTCAGGGCTACACCTTC.